In this sample, the clone carrying this TCR beta chain turned up many times. Participants, patients aged 18 to 65, had newly diagnosed hyperthyroidism with a duration under 2 months. Uncontrolled infection, other autoimmune disease, pregnancy or lactation led to exclusion. This sample was taken from a study of T cells in Graves' hyperthyroidism and ophthalmopathy. Researchers amplified the TCR beta CDR3 regions from RNA transcripts. First-round RT-PCR with HTBI primers amplified the TCR CDR3 region. TCRdb processed the multiplex PCR reads anew with MiXCR; each CDR3 protein has one entry. The table lists hundreds of thousands of distinct CDR3 sequences, 46% of them singletons. Sequencing was carried out using peripheral blood or thyroid tissue (not recorded which). This receptor was identified in a woman younger than 35 with Graves' hyperthyroidism.

As DNA, the CDR3 is TGTGCCACCAGCAGAGAAGGTGTTTCTGGAAACACCATATATTTT. This sequence encodes CATSREGVSGNTIYF. The chain recombines TRBV15 with TRBJ1-3; no definite D call. This CDR3 is built from 15 residues. Germline values: CDR1 LNHNV, CDR2 YYDKDF (reference sequence). With 0 bases removed from V and 1 base from J, the gap between germline ends came to 7 bases.